This record looks at one T cell receptor (beta chain) sequence and its context. This CDR3 is 13 amino acids long. V shed 2 bases and J shed 6 bases, with 11 bases lying between them. CDR1 is MNHEY and CDR2 is SVGAGI in the germline V gene. Per the authors' pipeline: Reference gene primer amplification gave nucleated cell count estimates. Libraries were prepared by immunoSEQ multiplex PCR; TCRdb keeps only in-frame clonotypes and omits some of them. V and J calls plus clone size are reproduced from that table; the DNA served to infer D and trimming. This sample carries about 110,000 clones, 84% of them seen once, and the ten largest clones take 4.2%. The data were obtained in a study of blood T cell repertoires in COVID-19. Looking at the study overall: Acute and convalescent COVID-19 specimens originated in the United States, Italy and Spain. In each case, the material was cDNA or gDNA derived from T cells, B-cell-depleted T cells, or PBMCs.

J is TRBJ2-7 and V is TRBV6-5, with D perhaps TRBD1 (5 bases). Sequences were obtained from peripheral blood. The TCR comes from a human donor in a cohort sampled during active COVID-19. CDR3 nucleotides: TGTGCCAGCAGTTACCGAGCAGGGCTCGAGCAGTACGTC. This sequence encodes CASSYRAGLEQYV.